A selection of T cell receptor beta chains follows, all from one sample in a study of vaccination effects on CD4 cells after COVID-19. The antigens for these receptors are not known. Some clones are missing from TCRdb's copy, which holds only in-frame ones; the method was immunoSEQ multiplex PCR. The sample yields around 13,000 clones, more than 65% seen once. This sample comprised CD4+ T cells from PBMCs cultured with HCoV-229E spike peptides, obtained before COVID-19 vaccination. These receptors were taken from a human donor who received a COVID-19 vaccine. CDR3s include the opening cysteine and the closing phenylalanine or tryptophan. D genes are given only for firm matches. The size entry is marked missing in some rows and otherwise reads once, few, many or a size class.

J gene,D gene,V gene,clone size,CDR3 DNA,CDR3 protein
TRBJ1-6,NA,TRBV6-5,NA,TGTGCCAGCAGTTACTCGAGGGCGGCCGCTAATTCACCCCTCCACTTT,CASSYSRAAANSPLHF
TRBJ1-4,NA,TRBV7-8,NA,TGTGCCAGCAGCTTAGCGGACAGCCTAACTAATGAAAAACTGTTTTTT,CASSLADSLTNEKLFF
TRBJ1-1,NA,TRBV5-4,NA,TGTGCCAGCAGGGTAGAGACGGGAAACACTGAAGCTTTCTTT,CASRVETGNTEAFF
TRBJ1-3,NA,TRBV28,NA,TGTGCCAGCACCGAAGACAGCTCTGGAAACACCATATATTTT,CASTEDSSGNTIYF
TRBJ2-1,TRBD1,TRBV5-4,NA,TGTGCCAGCAGCCCCGGGTTGAGGCAGGGGGCCGACAATGAGCAGTTCTTC,CASSPGLRQGADNEQFF
TRBJ2-3,TRBD2,TRBV2,NA,TGTGCCAGCAGTGAATATCCCGGACTAGCGTTGAGGGACCTTAGCACAGATACGCAGTATTTT,CASSEYPGLALRDLSTDTQYF
TRBJ2-7,TRBD1,TRBV29-1,NA,TGCAGCGTCGGGACAGGGTTCCTTGGAACCTACGAGCAGTACTTC,CSVGTGFLGTYEQYF
TRBJ1-2,NA,TRBV21-1,NA,TGTGCCAGTCCCTCGGTGGTGGGGGGGAACTATGGCTACACCTTC,CASPSVVGGNYGYTF
TRBJ1-1,NA,TRBV3-1/TRBV3-2,NA,TGTGCCAGCAGCCAAGATCGGAGGGGAAAAGCTTTCTTT,CASSQDRRGKAFF
TRBJ1-2,NA,TRBV2,NA,TGTGCCAGCAGCTGGACAGAGAATGGCTACACCTTC,CASSWTENGYTF
TRBJ1-3,NA,TRBV3-1/TRBV3-2,NA,TGTGCCAGCAGCCAGGGGCTAGGAAACACCATATATTTT,CASSQGLGNTIYF
TRBJ2-1,TRBD1,TRBV2,few,TGTGCCAGCAGTCCAAGACAGGGAGAGAATGAGCAGTTCTTC,CASSPRQGENEQFF
TRBJ1-1,NA,TRBV6-6,NA,TGTGCCAGCAGTTCAAACACGAACACTGAAGCTTTCTTT,CASSSNTNTEAFF
TRBJ1-2,NA,TRBV5-4,NA,TGTGCCAGCAGCGGGGTATCCAACTATGGCTACACCTTC,CASSGVSNYGYTF